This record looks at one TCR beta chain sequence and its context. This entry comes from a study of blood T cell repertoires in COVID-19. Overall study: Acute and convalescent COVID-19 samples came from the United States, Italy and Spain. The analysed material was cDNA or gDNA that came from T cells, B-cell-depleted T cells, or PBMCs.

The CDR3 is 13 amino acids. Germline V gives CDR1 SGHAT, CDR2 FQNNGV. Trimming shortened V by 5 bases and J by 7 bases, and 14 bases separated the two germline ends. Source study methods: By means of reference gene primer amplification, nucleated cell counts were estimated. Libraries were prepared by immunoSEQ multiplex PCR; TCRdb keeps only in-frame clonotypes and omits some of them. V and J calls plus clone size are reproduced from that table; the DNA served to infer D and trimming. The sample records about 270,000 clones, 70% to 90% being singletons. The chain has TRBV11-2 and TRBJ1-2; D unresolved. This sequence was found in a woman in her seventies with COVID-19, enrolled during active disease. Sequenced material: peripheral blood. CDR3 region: CASSRESMSGYTF. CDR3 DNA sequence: TGTGCCAGCAGCCGGGAGTCCATGAGTGGCTACACCTTC.